This T cell receptor (beta chain) was identified in a study of T cell responses to AZD1222 COVID-19 vaccine. Study background: Second-dose intervals near 4 or 12 weeks were combined. General study findings and limits: Spike-specific TCR breadth and depth both grew after two AZD1222 doses.

The CDR3 is made up of 15 amino acids. The germline V gene encodes CDR1 MNHEY and CDR2 SVGAGI. V shed 6 bases and J shed 0 bases, with 11 bases lying between them. With regard to this clone: Its antigen is not known.

Assay: immunoSEQ multiplex PCR; the TCRdb copy retains only in-frame clones and omits some. This sample has approximately 92,000 clones, with 87% found just once. The sequence derives from an adult in good health. The rearrangement uses TRBV6-5 and TRBJ1-4; D not resolved. Material: peripheral blood, obtained on day 0 of AZD1222 vaccination. This chain's CDR3 is CASRRSPATNEKLFF. The CDR3 DNA follows: TGTGCCAGCAGACGGTCCCCTGCAACTAATGAAAAACTGTTTTTT.